This record looks at one T cell receptor (beta chain) sequence and its context. Germline CDR1 is SEHNR and CDR2 is FQNEAQ (reference sequence). V shed 5 bases, J shed 6 bases, and the junction held 0 bases outside the gene matches. The CDR3 length is 12 residues. The data were obtained in a study of blood T cell repertoires in COVID-19. Study-level background: Donors in the United States, Italy and Spain gave samples during acute or convalescent COVID-19. Sample material is recorded as cDNA or gDNA derived from T cells, B-cell-depleted T cells, or PBMCs.

Study processing details: The authors estimated nucleated cell counts from reference gene primer amplification. The method was immunoSEQ multiplex PCR; TCRdb's version includes in-frame clones alone and lacks a portion of them. That table furnishes V, J and clone size, whereas the DNA furnished D and trimming. The sample has around 53,000 clones, about 80% seen once. This chain connects TRBV7-9 to TRBJ1-2, with 10 bases that match TRBD1. The sequenced sample consisted of peripheral blood. The origin of this receptor is a man between 45 and 60 years old with active or convalescent COVID-19. DNA for the CDR3: TGTGCCAGCAGCGGACAGGGGGATGGCTACACCTTC. This codes for CASSGQGDGYTF.